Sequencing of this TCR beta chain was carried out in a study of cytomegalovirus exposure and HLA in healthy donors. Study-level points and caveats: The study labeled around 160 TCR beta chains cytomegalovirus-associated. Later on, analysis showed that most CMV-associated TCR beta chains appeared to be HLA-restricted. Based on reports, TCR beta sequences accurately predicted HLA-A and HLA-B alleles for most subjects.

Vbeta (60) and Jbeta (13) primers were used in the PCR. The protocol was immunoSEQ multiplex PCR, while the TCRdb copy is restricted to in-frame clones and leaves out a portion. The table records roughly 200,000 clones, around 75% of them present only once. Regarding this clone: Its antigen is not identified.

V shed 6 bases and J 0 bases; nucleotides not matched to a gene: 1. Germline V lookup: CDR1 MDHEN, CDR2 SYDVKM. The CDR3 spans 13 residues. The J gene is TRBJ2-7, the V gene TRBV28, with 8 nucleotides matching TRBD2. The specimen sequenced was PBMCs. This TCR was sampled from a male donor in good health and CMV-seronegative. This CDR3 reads CASSLAGSYEQYF. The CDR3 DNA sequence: TGTGCCAGCAGCCTAGCGGGCTCCTACGAGCAGTACTTC.